This TCR beta chain was sequenced for a study of cytomegalovirus exposure and HLA in healthy donors. Study outcomes and limitations: There were reportedly fewer N-insertions in an Asian-associated ancestry cluster than the roughly 610-donor mean, in a later analysis. A prior analysis recorded that most TCR beta V segments were productive about 87% or about 30% of the time. Cytomegalovirus-associated TCR beta chains were listed, numbering roughly 150.

With V trimmed by 4 bases and J by 2 bases, 5 bases remained unmatched. CDR1 is SGHVS, CDR2 FQNEAQ, per germline. The CDR3 contains 14 residues. At collection, donors were nominally healthy, but unrecorded immune exposures were probable. Primers: 60 Vbeta forward and 13 Jbeta reverse. Only in-frame clones appear in the TCRdb table, and some are missing; sequencing was by immunoSEQ multiplex PCR. The sample totals around 120,000 clones. With respect to this clone: Its target is unknown.

The genes are TRBV7-8 and TRBJ2-7, with 7 bases that match TRBD1. The sequence was collected from a man aged 45-65 years in good health and CMV-seronegative. The sample was PBMCs. The CDR3 sequence is CASSSPGQTYEQYF. For the CDR3, the DNA is TGTGCCAGCAGCTCACCGGGACAGACCTACGAGCAGTACTTC.